Each of the 30 T cell receptor beta chains below was sequenced from the same sample in a study of blood T cells in healthy people across ages (dated by TCRdb to between 2015 and 2016). Library method: 5' RACE. Sequencer: Illumina HiSeq 2500. A second 7 to 11 cycle PCR used a sample-barcoded 5' primer and a J-beta primer mix. TCRdb trimmed the raw reads at Q25, called clones with MiXCR and kept productive beta chains. Each entry is one CDR3 protein sequence, shown with its most common DNA and genes. This sample is represented by fewer than 800,000 distinct CDR3 sequences; roughly 21% of them were singletons. The ten largest account for under 4% of the sample. The sample consisted of blood. The source of these receptors is a man aged 65 to 79 in good health.

J is TRBJ2-7 and V is TRBV4-3, with TRBD2 identical over 9 bases. CDR1 and CDR2 from the germline V gene are LGHNA and YSLEER. This CDR3 has 14 amino acids. V was pared by 0 bases and J by 3 bases, with 0 bases of the junction left unmatched. CDR3 sequence: CASSQETSGYEQYF. In DNA form, the CDR3 reads TGCGCCAGCAGCCAAGAGACTAGCGGCTACGAGCAGTACTTC.

This clonotype appeared a few times. The chain is built from TRBV6-6 and TRBJ2-7, with D unresolved. This CDR3 is built from 13 residues. In germline, CDR1 is MNHNY, CDR2 SVGAGI (reference sequence). V lost 2 bases, J lost 0 bases, and 5 bases lay in between. This chain's CDR3 is CASSYDDSYEQYF. DNA for the CDR3: TGTGCCAGCAGTTACGACGACTCCTACGAGCAGTACTTC.

The V and J genes are TRBV12-3 or TRBV12-4 and TRBJ2-1, with TRBD1 as a possible D gene (5 bases). The CDR3 is 16 amino acids. V lost 4 bases, J lost 1 base, and 14 bases lay in between. In DNA form, the CDR3 reads TGTGCCAGCAGTTCCCAGGGTGGCTTGTCCTACAATGAGCAGTTCTTC. It is translated as CASSSQGGLSYNEQFF.

The CDR3 bases are TGTGCCATCAGATCCGGGACAGGGGGGTACGAGCAGTACTTC. Translated: CAIRSGTGGYEQYF. The chain is built from TRBV10-3 and TRBJ2-7; 11 positions agree with TRBD1. With V trimmed by 6 bases and J by 4 bases, 5 bases remained unmatched. The CDR3 runs to 14 residues. Germline V gene data show CDR1 as ENHRY and CDR2 as SYGVKD.

This chain connects TRBV7-9 to TRBJ2-3; TRBD2 matches at 13 bases. CDR1 and CDR2 (germline): SEHNR, FQNEAQ (reference sequence). V was clipped by 3 bases and J by 5 bases; unmatched bases: 2. The CDR3 has 15 amino acids. CDR3 residues: CASSFGLAGEDTQYF. The CDR3 DNA follows: TGTGCCAGCAGCTTCGGACTAGCGGGAGAAGATACGCAGTATTTT.

This chain uses TRBV6-2 or TRBV6-3 with TRBJ2-5; D uncertain. Germline V gene lookup returns CDR1 MNHEY and CDR2 SVGEGT. V was shortened by 3 bases and J by 2 bases, with 13 bases between the two germline ends. The CDR3 has 15 residues. The CDR3, as DNA: TGTGCCAGCAGTTATTTGGAGCGAGAACAAGAGACCCAGTACTTC. Encoded protein: CASSYLEREQETQYF.

This clonotype was seen a handful of times. This chain links TRBV7-9 with TRBJ2-7; D may be TRBD2 (6 bases). Per germline, CDR1 SEHNR and CDR2 FQNEAQ (reference sequence). This CDR3 region has 13 residues. Trimming left V 5 bases short and J 7 bases short, with 15 bases between. The CDR3 bases are TGTGCCAGCAGCCGCTCGGGCGGGGTTGAGCAGTACTTC. Translating it yields CASSRSGGVEQYF.

This chain uses TRBV5-1 with TRBJ1-4, with D unclear. CDR3 length: 14 residues. The V gene lost 4 bases and the J gene lost 8 bases, with 15 bases spanning the gap. Germline V gives CDR1 SGHRS, CDR2 YFSETQ. CDR3 loop: CASSQGSPGEKLFF. In nucleotides, the CDR3 is TGCGCCAGCAGCCAAGGATCCCCGGGGGAAAAACTGTTTTTT.

This clonotype was counted only a few times. The V and J genes are TRBV10-2 and TRBJ2-5; D is perhaps TRBD2 (5 bases). This CDR3 comprises 17 residues. Trimming cost V 4 bases and J 4 bases, with 22 bases left between them. CDR1 and CDR2 (germline): WSHSY, SAAADI. CDR3 nucleotide sequence: TGCGCCAGCAGTGGGTATACCGCGGGCCGCGGTCGAGAGACCCAGTACTTC. It encodes CASSGYTAGRGRETQYF.

This clonotype was seen a few times. The chain couples TRBV5-1 to TRBJ2-2; D may correspond to TRBD1 or TRBD2 (5 bases each). V lost 0 bases to trimming and J lost 7 bases, with 10 bases between them. The germline gives CDR1 SGHRS, CDR2 YFSETQ. The CDR3 length is 14 residues. For the CDR3, the DNA is TGCGCCAGCAGCTTGGTACAGGCGGGCGGGGAGCTGTTTTTT. Its protein is CASSLVQAGGELFF.

Only a few counts were recorded for this clonotype. This chain uses TRBV5-5 with TRBJ2-2; 14 nucleotides align to TRBD2. Germline loops: CDR1 SGHKS, CDR2 YYEKEE (reference sequence). V lost 4 bases and J lost 4; bases outside the gene matches: 6. The CDR3 sequence is 17 residues long. DNA of the CDR3: TGTGCCAGCAGCCTAGGACTAGCGGGAGGCCCCACCGGGGAGCTGTTTTTT. Encoded protein: CASSLGLAGGPTGELFF.

The chain joins TRBV29-1 to TRBJ2-3, with a possible D match to TRBD1 (7 bases). The CDR3 spans 14 residues. V lost 5 bases and J 4 bases, leaving 16 bases between the germline ends. Per the germline V gene, CDR1 is SQVTM and CDR2 is ANQGSEA. CDR3 in DNA: TGCAGCGTTAACCCCAGGGGGGTCCCAGATACGCAGTATTTT. It specifies CSVNPRGVPDTQYF.

This clonotype was seen repeatedly, ten times or more. CDR3 nucleotide sequence: TGTGCCATCAGTTCGGACACCCACACCGGGGAGCTGTTTTTT. Protein product: CAISSDTHTGELFF. The chain couples TRBV10-3 to TRBJ2-2; weak D call: TRBD1 (5 bases). CDR1 and CDR2 from the germline V gene are ENHRY and SYGVKD. With 5 bases removed from V and 3 bases from J, the gap between germline ends came to 10 bases. This CDR3 has 14 residues.

The chain is built from TRBV7-9 and TRBJ2-7; TRBD1 aligns across 7 bases. V lost 5 bases to trimming and J lost 7 bases; unmatched junction nucleotides: 8. Per germline, CDR1 SEHNR and CDR2 FQNEAQ (reference sequence). This CDR3 spans 13 amino acids. The CDR3 here is CASSTTGVQEQYF. CDR3 coding DNA: TGTGCCAGCAGCACAACAGGGGTTCAGGAGCAGTACTTC.

The chain combines TRBV3-1 with TRBJ2-5, with 10 bases that match TRBD1. This CDR3 is built from 14 residues. V lost 4 bases and J lost 7; bases outside the gene matches: 6. Germline V lookup: CDR1 LGHDT, CDR2 YNNKEL (reference sequence). CDR3 coding DNA: TGTGCCAGCAGCCTCGGGACAGGGGACGTGACCCAGTACTTC. It encodes CASSLGTGDVTQYF.

This clonotype was recorded a few times. The chain uses TRBV7-2 and TRBJ1-6, with D possibly being TRBD1 (5 bases). Trimming cost V 5 bases and J 10 bases, with 21 bases left between them. The CDR3 has 16 residues. CDR1 SGHTA and CDR2 FQGNSA come from the germline V gene. DNA for the CDR3: TGTGCCAGCAGCGATGTCAGCCTGCGGGGCGGGTCACCCCTCCACTTT. Amino acids: CASSDVSLRGGSPLHF.

The V gene is TRBV15, the J gene TRBJ2-5, with 8 nucleotides matching TRBD1. With the DNA end fitting TRBJ2-7 better, the J assignment may be wrong. Germline-derived CDR1 and CDR2 are LNHNV and YYDKDF (reference sequence). The CDR3 is 15 residues long. CDR3: CATSENRGMPYEQYF. DNA for the CDR3: TGTGCCACCAGCGAAAACAGGGGGATGCCCTACGAGCAGTACTTC.

The chain is built from TRBV4-1 and TRBJ2-4, with 8 bases lining up with TRBD2. The CDR3 runs 16 residues. Germline trimming cut 1 base from V and 7 bases from J; bases unmatched to any gene: 9. Germline lookup yields CDR1 MGHRA and CDR2 YSYEKL. CDR3 amino acids: CASSQGWGSGENIQYF. The CDR3 DNA reads TGCGCCAGCAGCCAAGGGTGGGGTAGCGGGGAGAACATTCAGTACTTC.

The genes are TRBV20-1 and TRBJ2-3; TRBD1 matches at 8 bases. Trimming cost V 3 bases and J 2 bases; bases outside gene matches: 4. This CDR3 contains 14 residues. Germline CDR1 DFQATT, CDR2 SNEGSKA (reference sequence). In DNA, the CDR3 is TGCAGTGCTAGCGGACAGGGAAACACAGATACGCAGTATTTT. It yields the protein CSASGQGNTDTQYF.

V usage is TRBV6-5 and J usage is TRBJ1-1; 7 bases align to TRBD1. With 4 bases clipped from V and 5 bases from J, the junction kept 7 bases outside the gene matches. Germline CDR1 is MNHEY and CDR2 is SVGAGI. The CDR3 loop spans 14 amino acids. The CDR3 DNA sequence: TGTGCCAGCAGTTTCTCAGGGGGAGGGACTGAAGCTTTCTTT. Protein: CASSFSGGGTEAFF.

The chain joins TRBV20-1 to TRBJ2-3, with 8 bases matching TRBD2. In germline, CDR1 is DFQATT, CDR2 SNEGSKA (reference sequence). CDR3 length: 14 amino acids. Trimming took 3 bases from V and 4 from J; bases not matched to a gene: 6. Here the CDR3 DNA reads TGCAGTGCTAGCCGAGCGGGAGCAGCAGATACGCAGTATTTT. Amino acids: CSASRAGAADTQYF.

The table lists this clonotype with many counts. The rearrangement joins TRBV20-1 to TRBJ2-3, with a tentative D call TRBD2 (6 bases). The ends were cut back, 3 bases at V and 0 bases at J, with 7 bases in the middle. Germline V gives CDR1 DFQATT, CDR2 SNEGSKA (reference sequence). The CDR3 totals 13 residues. CDR3 protein: CSARGTSTDTQYF. The CDR3 DNA is TGCAGTGCTAGGGGGACTAGCACAGATACGCAGTATTTT.

The chain joins TRBV13 to TRBJ2-5, with 10 positions matching TRBD2. Germline CDR1 PRHDT, CDR2 FYEKMQ (reference sequence). V was pared by 5 bases and J by 3 bases, with 6 bases of the junction left unmatched. This CDR3 is 15 amino acids long. The CDR3 spells CASSNTGLAKETQYF. In DNA, the CDR3 is TGTGCCAGCAGCAACACGGGACTAGCGAAAGAGACCCAGTACTTC.

This chain uses TRBV10-3 with TRBJ1-3; 8 positions agree with TRBD1. The CDR3 has 16 amino acids. The germline gives CDR1 ENHRY, CDR2 SYGVKD. J was trimmed by 0 bases and V by 5 bases; bases with no gene match: 6. DNA for the CDR3: TGTGCCATCAGTCGCGGACAGGGTAACTCTGGAAACACCATATATTTT. Translation: CAISRGQGNSGNTIYF.

This clonotype was recorded many times. The rearrangement joins TRBV29-1 to TRBJ1-1, with no clear D. V was pared by 6 bases and J by 1 base, with 9 bases between. This CDR3 has 12 amino acids. Germline CDR1 and CDR2: SQVTM and ANQGSEA. The CDR3 DNA reads TGCAGCGTCGTGCGGGGGAACACTGAAGCTTTCTTT. It codes for CSVVRGNTEAFF.

The gene calls are TRBV10-2 and TRBJ1-1; perhaps TRBD1 as D (5 bases). Germline CDR1 is WSHSY and CDR2 is SAAADI. The CDR3 has 15 amino acids. V lost 2 bases to trimming and J lost 14 bases, with 24 bases between them. CDR3 region: CASSEGPGLDTEPFF. As DNA, the CDR3 is TGCGCCAGCAGTGAGGGGCCGGGACTCGACACTGAACCATTCTTT.

The sample holds a few counts of this clonotype. Its ends do not fully match the called genes, so a read error is possible. The chain links TRBV7-2 to TRBJ2-7; 10 bases align to TRBD2. This CDR3 is built from 16 residues. CDR1 SGHTA and CDR2 FQGNSA come from the germline V gene. CDR3 sequence (DNA): TGTGCCTGCAGCTCGAGAGGGACTAGCGTTGCCTACGAGCAGTACTTC. This codes for CACSSRGTSVAYEQYF. Complete variable domain (other parts from reference TRBV7-2 and TRBJ2-7): GAGVSQSPSNKVTEKGKDVELRCDPISGHTALYWYRQSLGQGLEFLIYFQGNSAPDKSGLPSDRFSAERTGGSVSTLTIQRTQQEDSAVYLCACSSRGTSVAYEQYFGPGTRLTVT.

This clonotype was detected a few times. The V gene is TRBV5-1, the J gene TRBJ1-2; the D gene is possibly TRBD1 (6 bases). CDR3 length: 15 residues. Germline CDR1 is SGHRS and CDR2 is YFSETQ. The ends were cut back, 4 bases at V and 2 bases at J, with 15 bases in the middle. CDR3 bases: TGCGCCAGCAGCGATATCCACACAGGGAACTATGGCTACACCTTC. Translated, it gives CASSDIHTGNYGYTF.

This clonotype was recorded once. The CDR3 protein is CASSLTRDADTQYF. The CDR3 nucleotides are TGTGCCAGCAGCTTAACGCGCGACGCAGATACGCAGTATTTT. J is TRBJ2-3 and V is TRBV7-2; D not certain. Germline CDR1 SGHTA, CDR2 FQGNSA. V was cut by 2 bases and J by 4 bases, with 10 bases left in between. The CDR3 loop spans 14 amino acids.

This clonotype occurred a few times. This chain links TRBV6-5 with TRBJ1-1; D is uncertain. The length of the CDR3 is 15 residues. Germline assignment: CDR1 MNHEY and CDR2 SVGAGI. The germline V and J ends were trimmed by 0 bases and 1 base, with 9 bases remaining between them. The CDR3 loop is CASSYSYRGNTEAFF. The DNA for the CDR3 is TGTGCCAGCAGTTACTCTTACAGAGGGAACACTGAAGCTTTCTTT.